This T cell receptor (beta chain) derives from a study of cytomegalovirus exposure and HLA in healthy donors. Assay: immunoSEQ multiplex PCR; the TCRdb copy retains only in-frame clones and omits some. The table has 80,000 to 100,000 clones, roughly 85% seen once; the top ten hold approximately 4%. The donors were in the approximately 120-subject validation cohort, distinct from the roughly 600-subject first cohort. Study-wide results and limits: A few chains linked to CMV were shown in vitro to be specific for CMV antigens. Cytomegalovirus-associated status was assigned to 164 TCR beta chains. TCR clusters originating in the first cohort tended to co-occur in the 120 validation repertoires, according to a later analysis.

With regard to this clone: Antigen specificity is unknown.

CDR3 size: 13 residues. Trimming left V 7 bases short and J 1 base short, with 7 bases between. Germline lookup yields CDR1 SNHLY and CDR2 FYNNEI. The sequenced sample was PBMCs. The sequence was obtained from a woman in her 30s in good health and CMV-seronegative. V is TRBV2 and J is TRBJ2-2, with a possible D match to TRBD2 (5 bases). The CDR3 DNA reads as TGTGCCAGCACGGCGGGGAACACCGGGGAGCTGTTTTTT. Its protein is CASTAGNTGELFF.